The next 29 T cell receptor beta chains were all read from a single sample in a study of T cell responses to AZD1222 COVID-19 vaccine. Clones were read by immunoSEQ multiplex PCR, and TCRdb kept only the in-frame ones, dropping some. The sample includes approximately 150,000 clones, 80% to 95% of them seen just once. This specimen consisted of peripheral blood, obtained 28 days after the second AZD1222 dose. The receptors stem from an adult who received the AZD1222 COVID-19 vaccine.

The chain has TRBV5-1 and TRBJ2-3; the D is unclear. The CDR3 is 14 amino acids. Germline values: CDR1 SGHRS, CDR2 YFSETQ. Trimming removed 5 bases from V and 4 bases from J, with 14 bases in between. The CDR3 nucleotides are TGCGCCAGCAGTGAGAGGAGTGGGGCAGATACGCAGTATTTT. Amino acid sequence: CASSERSGADTQYF. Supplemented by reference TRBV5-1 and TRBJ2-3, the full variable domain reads KAGVTQTPRYLIKTRGQQVTLSCSPISGHRSVSWYQQTPGQGLQFLFEYFSETQRNKGNFPGRFSGRQFSNSRSEMNVSTLELGDSALYLCASSERSGADTQYFGPGTRLTVL.

The CDR3: CAWSKTSVRTGELFF. As DNA, the CDR3 is TGTGCCTGGAGTAAGACTAGCGTCAGGACCGGGGAGCTGTTTTTT. The chain couples TRBV30 to TRBJ2-2, with 8 bases aligning to TRBD2. V lost 2 bases to trimming and J lost 5 bases; unmatched junction nucleotides: 7. CDR3 length: 15 residues. Germline V gene sequence: CDR1 GTSNPN, CDR2 SVGIG (reference sequence).

CDR3 in amino acids: CASSATDRGVTEAFF. CDR3 bases: TGTGCCAGCAGCGCAACCGACAGGGGGGTCACTGAAGCTTTCTTT. This chain links TRBV9 with TRBJ1-1, with TRBD1 identical over 9 bases. This CDR3 is built from 15 residues. After removal of 3 bases from V and 4 bases from J, the junction contained 7 bases not matched to a gene. CDR1 and CDR2 (germline): SGDLS, YYNGEE.

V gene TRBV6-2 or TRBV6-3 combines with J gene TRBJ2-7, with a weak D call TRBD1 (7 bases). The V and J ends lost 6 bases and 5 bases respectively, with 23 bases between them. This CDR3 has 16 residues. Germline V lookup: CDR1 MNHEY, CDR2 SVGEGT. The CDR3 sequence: CASSHPRRDSDNEQYV. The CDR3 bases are TGTGCCAGCAGCCACCCGAGGAGGGACAGCGACAACGAGCAGTACGTC.

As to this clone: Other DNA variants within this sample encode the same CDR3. In nucleotides, the CDR3 is TGTGCCAGTAGTCTACAGGGGGCCAACACTGAAGCTTTCTTT. Protein product: CASSLQGANTEAFF. The chain combines TRBV19 with TRBJ1-1; 9 nucleotides align to TRBD1. This CDR3 comprises 14 residues. The J segment lost 2 bases and the V segment lost 5 bases, leaving 3 bases of the junction unmatched. Germline V gene lookup returns CDR1 LNHDA and CDR2 SQIVND (reference sequence).

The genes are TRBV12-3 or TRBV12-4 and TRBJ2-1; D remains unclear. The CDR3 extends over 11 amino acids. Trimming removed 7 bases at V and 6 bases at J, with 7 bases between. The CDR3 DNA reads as TGTGCCAGCACCCTATCCAATGAGCAGTTCTTC. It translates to CASTLSNEQFF.

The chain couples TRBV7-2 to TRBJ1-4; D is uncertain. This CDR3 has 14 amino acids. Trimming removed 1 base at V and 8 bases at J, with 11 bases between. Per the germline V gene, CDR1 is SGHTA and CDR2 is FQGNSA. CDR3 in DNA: TGTGCCAGCAGCTTAGGAGTTTCAGCAGAAAAACTGTTTTTT. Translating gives CASSLGVSAEKLFF.

The CDR3 sequence is CASSPTGAGNTIYF. The CDR3 DNA reads TGTGCCAGCAGCCCAACAGGTGCTGGAAACACCATATATTTT. This chain links TRBV7-9 with TRBJ1-3, with D perhaps matching TRBD1 (5 bases). The germline CDR1 and CDR2 sequences are SEHNR and FQNEAQ (reference sequence). Trimming removed 5 bases at V and 2 bases at J, with 10 bases between. This CDR3 contains 14 residues. Using reference TRBV7-9 and TRBJ1-3 for the parts outside the CDR3, the full variable domain is DTGVSQNPRHKITKRGQNVTFRCDPISEHNRLYWYRQTLGQGPEFLTYFQNEAQLEKSRLLSDRFSAERPKGSFSTLEIQRTEQGDSAMYLCASSPTGAGNTIYFGEGSWLTVV.

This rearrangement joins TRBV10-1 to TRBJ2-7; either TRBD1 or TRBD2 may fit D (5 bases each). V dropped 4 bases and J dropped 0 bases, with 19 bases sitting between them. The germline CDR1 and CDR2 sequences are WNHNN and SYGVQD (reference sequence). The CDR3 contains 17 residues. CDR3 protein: CASSGRGDPGSSYEQYV. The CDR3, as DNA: TGCGCCAGCAGTGGGCGTGGGGACCCGGGAAGCTCCTACGAGCAGTACGTC.

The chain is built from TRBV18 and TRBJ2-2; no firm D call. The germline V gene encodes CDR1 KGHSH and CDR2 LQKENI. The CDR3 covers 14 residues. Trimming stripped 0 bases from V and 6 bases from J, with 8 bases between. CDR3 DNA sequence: TGTGCCAGCTCACCACCGTCTTTCGCCGGGGAGCTGTTTTTT. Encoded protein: CASSPPSFAGELFF.

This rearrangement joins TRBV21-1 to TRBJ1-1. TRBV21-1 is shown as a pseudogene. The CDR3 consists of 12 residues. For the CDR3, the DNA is TGTGCCAGCAGCGGGGGGTGTACTGAAGCTTTCTTT. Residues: CASSGGCTEAFF.

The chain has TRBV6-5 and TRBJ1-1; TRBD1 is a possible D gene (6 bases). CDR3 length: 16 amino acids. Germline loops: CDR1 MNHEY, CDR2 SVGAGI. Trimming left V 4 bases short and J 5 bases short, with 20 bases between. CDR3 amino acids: CASSFRGRLLRTEAFF. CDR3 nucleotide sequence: TGTGCCAGCAGTTTCCGGGGGCGGCTCCTGAGAACTGAAGCTTTCTTT.

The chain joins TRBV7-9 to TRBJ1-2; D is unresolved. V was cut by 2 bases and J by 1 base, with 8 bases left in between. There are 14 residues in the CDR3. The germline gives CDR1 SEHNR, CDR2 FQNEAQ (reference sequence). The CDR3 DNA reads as TGTGCCAGCAGCTTAAGTAGGGTTAACTATGGCTACACCTTC. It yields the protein CASSLSRVNYGYTF.

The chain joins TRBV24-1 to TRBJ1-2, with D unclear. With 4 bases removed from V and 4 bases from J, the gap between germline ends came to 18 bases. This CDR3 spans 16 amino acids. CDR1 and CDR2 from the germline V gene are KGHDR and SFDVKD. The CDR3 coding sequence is TGTGCCACCAGTGACGGCAGCACGAAGTCACTCTATGGCTACACCTTC. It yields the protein CATSDGSTKSLYGYTF.

This chain's CDR3 is CASSLRPPGLGPFEQFF. The CDR3 region has the DNA TGTGCCAGCAGCCTTAGGCCGCCGGGACTAGGGCCCTTTGAGCAGTTCTTC. The chain couples TRBV7-2 to TRBJ2-1, with 8 bases identical to TRBD2. CDR1 and CDR2 (germline): SGHTA, FQGNSA. The CDR3 loop spans 17 amino acids. With 5 bases clipped from V and 9 bases from J, the junction kept 18 bases outside the gene matches.

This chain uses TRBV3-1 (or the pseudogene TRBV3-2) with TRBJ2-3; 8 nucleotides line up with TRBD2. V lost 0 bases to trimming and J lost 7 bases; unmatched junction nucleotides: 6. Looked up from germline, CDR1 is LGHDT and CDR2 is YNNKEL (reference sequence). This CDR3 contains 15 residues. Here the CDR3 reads CASSQDRLAKYTQYF. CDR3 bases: TGTGCCAGCAGCCAAGATCGACTAGCGAAGTATACGCAGTATTTT.

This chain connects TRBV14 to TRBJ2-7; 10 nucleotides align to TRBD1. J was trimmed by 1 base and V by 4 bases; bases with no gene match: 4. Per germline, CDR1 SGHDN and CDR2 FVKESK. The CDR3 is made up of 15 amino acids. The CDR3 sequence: CASSPRTGGSYEQYF. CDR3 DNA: TGTGCCAGCAGCCCCCGGACAGGGGGATCCTACGAGCAGTACTTC.

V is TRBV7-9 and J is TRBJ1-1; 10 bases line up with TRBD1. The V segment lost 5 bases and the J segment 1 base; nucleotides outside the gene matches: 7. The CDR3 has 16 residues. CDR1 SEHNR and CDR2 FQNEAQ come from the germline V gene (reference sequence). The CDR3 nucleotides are TGTGCCAGCAGCCCGACAGGGGGCGAATCGAACACTGAAGCTTTCTTT. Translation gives CASSPTGGESNTEAFF.

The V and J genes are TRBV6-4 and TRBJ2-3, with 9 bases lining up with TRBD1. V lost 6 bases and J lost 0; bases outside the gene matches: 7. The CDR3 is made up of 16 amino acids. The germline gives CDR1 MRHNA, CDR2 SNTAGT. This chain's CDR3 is CASSRTGETSTDTQYF. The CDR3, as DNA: TGTGCCAGCAGCAGGACAGGGGAAACTAGCACAGATACGCAGTATTTT.

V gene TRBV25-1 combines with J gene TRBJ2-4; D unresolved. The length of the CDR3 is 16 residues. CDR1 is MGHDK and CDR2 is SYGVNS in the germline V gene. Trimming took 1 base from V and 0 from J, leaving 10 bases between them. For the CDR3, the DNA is TGTGCCAGCAGTGAATTTAACAGTCTAGCCAAAAACATTCAGTACTTC. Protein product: CASSEFNSLAKNIQYF.

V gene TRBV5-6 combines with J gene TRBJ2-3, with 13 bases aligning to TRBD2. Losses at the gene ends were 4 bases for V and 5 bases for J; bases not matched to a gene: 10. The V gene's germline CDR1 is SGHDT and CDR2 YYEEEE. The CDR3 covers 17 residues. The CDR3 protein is CASSTPQGLAGRDTQYF. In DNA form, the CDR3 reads TGTGCCAGCAGCACCCCCCAGGGACTAGCGGGGCGAGATACGCAGTATTTT.

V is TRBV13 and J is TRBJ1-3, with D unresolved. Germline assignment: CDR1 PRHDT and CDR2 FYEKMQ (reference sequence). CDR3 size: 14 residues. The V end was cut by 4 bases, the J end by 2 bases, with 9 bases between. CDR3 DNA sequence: TGTGCCAGCAGCTACCGGAGCGCTGGAAACACCATATATTTT. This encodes CASSYRSAGNTIYF. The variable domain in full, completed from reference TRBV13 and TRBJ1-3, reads AAGVIQSPRHLIKEKRETATLKCYPIPRHDTVYWYQQGPGQDPQFLISFYEKMQSDKGSIPDRFSAQQFSDYHSELNMSSLELGDSALYFCASSYRSAGNTIYFGEGSWLTVV.

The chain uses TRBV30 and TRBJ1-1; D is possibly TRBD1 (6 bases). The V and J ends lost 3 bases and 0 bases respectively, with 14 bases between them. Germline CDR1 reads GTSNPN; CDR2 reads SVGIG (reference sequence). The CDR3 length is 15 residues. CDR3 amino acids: CAWRAPGQLNTEAFF. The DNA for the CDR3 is TGTGCCTGGAGGGCCCCCGGACAGTTGAACACTGAAGCTTTCTTT.

This CDR3 reads CASSLAGHRQPLNYGYTF. In nucleotides, the CDR3 is TGTGCCAGCAGCTTAGCCGGGCACAGACAGCCATTAAACTATGGCTACACCTTC. The rearrangement uses TRBV7-2 and TRBJ1-2, with a weak D call TRBD1 (5 bases). V was pared by 0 bases and J by 2 bases, with 19 bases between. The CDR3 length is 18 residues. Germline CDR1 is SGHTA and CDR2 is FQGNSA. Combining the CDR3 with reference TRBV7-2 and TRBJ1-2 gives the whole variable domain GAGVSQSPSNKVTEKGKDVELRCDPISGHTALYWYRQSLGQGLEFLIYFQGNSAPDKSGLPSDRFSAERTGGSVSTLTIQRTQQEDSAVYLCASSLAGHRQPLNYGYTFGSGTRLTVV.

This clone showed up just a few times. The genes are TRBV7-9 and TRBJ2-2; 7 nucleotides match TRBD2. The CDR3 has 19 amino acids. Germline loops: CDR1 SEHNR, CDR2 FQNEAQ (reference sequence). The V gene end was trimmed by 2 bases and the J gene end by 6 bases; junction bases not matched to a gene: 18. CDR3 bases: TGTGCCAGCAGCTTAATAGCATCGGCGGGAGTTGGTTATGCCGGGGAGCTGTTTTTT. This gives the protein CASSLIASAGVGYAGELFF.

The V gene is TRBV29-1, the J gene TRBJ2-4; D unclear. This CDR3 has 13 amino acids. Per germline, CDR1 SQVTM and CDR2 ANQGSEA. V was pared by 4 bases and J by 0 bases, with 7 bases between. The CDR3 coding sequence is TGCAGCGTTGGCGGATTAGCCAAAAACATTCAGTACTTC. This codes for CSVGGLAKNIQYF.

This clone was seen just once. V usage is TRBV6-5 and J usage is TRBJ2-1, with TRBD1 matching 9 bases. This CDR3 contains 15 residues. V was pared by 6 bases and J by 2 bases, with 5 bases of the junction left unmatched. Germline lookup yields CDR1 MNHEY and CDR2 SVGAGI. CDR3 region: CASRHRGLTYNEQFF. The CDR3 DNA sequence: TGTGCCAGCAGACACAGGGGGCTGACCTACAATGAGCAGTTCTTC.

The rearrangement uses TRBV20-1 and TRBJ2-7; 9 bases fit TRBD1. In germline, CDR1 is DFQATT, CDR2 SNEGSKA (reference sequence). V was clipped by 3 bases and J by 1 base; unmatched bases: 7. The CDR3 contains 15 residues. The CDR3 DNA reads TGCAGTGCTAGTCCCGGACAGGGGAATTCCTACGAGCAGTACTTC. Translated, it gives CSASPGQGNSYEQYF.

The CDR3 nucleotides are TGTGCCAGCAGCGAATGGAGAGGACACGGGGACGAGCAGTACGTC. Translated: CASSEWRGHGDEQYV. The chain links TRBV5-5 to TRBJ2-7; D is possibly TRBD1 or TRBD2 (5 bases each). The CDR3 is 15 residues long. Germline assignment: CDR1 SGHKS and CDR2 YYEKEE (reference sequence). Trimming left V 4 bases short and J 5 bases short, with 19 bases between.